This TCR beta chain derives from a study of cytomegalovirus exposure and HLA in healthy donors. Study-level results: In a later analysis, DRB1 alleles had the most associated TCRs; HLA-C alleles the fewest. Most CMV-associated TCR beta chains appeared HLA-restricted in a later analysis. Sequencing likely produced, as an artifact, a cluster of highly shared sequence variants.

Though nominally healthy at sampling, donors likely had unrecorded immune exposures. Of note for this clone: Its antigen is unknown.

Use of 60 Vbeta and 13 Jbeta primers characterized the PCR. Here immunoSEQ multiplex PCR was the method, and the copy in TCRdb shows in-frame clones only, minus some. The data show around 160,000 clones, about three quarters seen once. This CDR3 is 13 amino acids long. V was clipped by 5 bases and J by 5 bases; unmatched bases: 1. The germline gives CDR1 MNHEY, CDR2 SVGAGI. V usage is TRBV6-5 and J usage is TRBJ1-5; 9 nucleotides match TRBD1. The TCR sequence derives from a woman aged 40-49 years in good health and CMV-seropositive. Sequencing was performed on PBMCs. The CDR3 nucleotides read TGTGCCAGCAGTCGGGACAGGGATCAGCCCCAGCATTTT. The encoded protein is CASSRDRDQPQHF.